This entry concerns a single T cell receptor (beta chain). This CDR3 has 15 residues. Trimming stripped 6 bases from V and 1 base from J, with 16 bases between. Germline V gives CDR1 MNHEY, CDR2 SVGAGI. The data were taken from a study of blood T cell repertoires in COVID-19. Study background: Samples came from the United States, Italy and Spain, spanning acute and convalescent COVID-19. T cells, B-cell-depleted T cells, or PBMCs provided the cDNA or gDNA that served as material.

Study processing details: Amplification of reference gene primers was used by the study to estimate nucleated cell counts. The assay was immunoSEQ multiplex PCR, and TCRdb's table has in-frame clones only and misses some. For V, J and clone size, that table is used; D and trimming come from the DNA. The table shows under 250,000 clones, with roughly nine tenths occurring only once. The receptor was isolated from a man aged 55 to 70 with acute or convalescent COVID-19. The specimen was peripheral blood. J is TRBJ2-7 and V is TRBV6-5; no clear D. The CDR3 DNA follows: TGTGCCAGCAGGCCTGACTCTTCGGCGTCCTACGAGCAGTACTTC. Translated, it gives CASRPDSSASYEQYF.